This TCR beta chain was sequenced for a study of blood T cell repertoires in COVID-19. Only in-frame clones appear in the TCRdb table, and some are missing; sequencing was by immunoSEQ multiplex PCR. The sample lists more than 300,000 clones, around nine tenths occurring once. The germline gives CDR1 SGHTA, CDR2 FQGNSA. The CDR3 consists of 16 residues. Unmatched junction bases numbered 11, after V lost 3 bases and J lost 6 bases. This chain links TRBV7-2 with TRBJ2-3; 8 positions agree with TRBD2. The sample consisted of peripheral blood. This TCR came from a woman between 65 and 79 years old with COVID-19, enrolled during active disease. The CDR3 spells CASSLAGGGRGDTQYF. The DNA for the CDR3 is TGTGCCAGCAGCTTGGCCGGCGGGGGGAGAGGTGATACGCAGTATTTT.